This TCR beta chain was recovered during a study of prognosis after radiotherapy for stage I lung cancer. Study-wide context: Recruitment took place in Nanjing, China, where patients with stage I non-small cell lung cancer were enrolled between early 2018 and January 2019. Patients received 3 to 5 SBRT fractions with a biologically effective dose of at least 100 Gy. The study deemed all of its non-small cell lung cancer patients medically inoperable. The patient group included nobody who received concurrent therapy with stereotactic body radiotherapy.

V was shortened by 6 bases and J by 4 bases, with 12 bases between the two germline ends. CDR3 length: 13 amino acids. From germline, CDR1 is MNHNS and CDR2 SASEGT. Starting from genomic DNA, TCR beta CDR3 was amplified through two-round multiplex PCR. Round-one PCR had primers specific to each TRBV and TRBJ gene. TCRdb re-derived calls from the multiplex PCR reads in MiXCR, one entry per CDR3 protein. Here the sample spans 25,000 to 35,000 distinct CDR3 sequences, roughly 52% being singletons. The sequence was collected from a donor over 45 with non-small cell lung cancer. This material consisted of PBMCs, taken before or after stereotactic body radiation therapy (not recorded which). J is TRBJ1-2 and V is TRBV6-1; D gene ambiguous. The CDR3 loop reads CASSQGVSYGYTF. The CDR3 nucleotides are TGTGCCAGCAGCCAAGGCGTCAGCTATGGCTACACCTTC.